This section outlines one TCR beta chain sequence together with its context. Its antigen is unknown. The data belong to a study of cytotoxic CD8 clonotypes in ibrutinib-treated CLL. Overall study findings and caveats: Stable or contracted on treatment, public clonotypes were also uncommon. At baseline, clonality was higher than in age-matched healthy donors and correlated with CD8+ counts. At progression, clonality fell back toward baseline after rising at ibrutinib response.

TCRdb's copy holds only in-frame clones and misses some; the assay was immunoSEQ multiplex PCR. In the table there are fewer than 300,000 clones, 70% to 80% of which are singletons. Sequences were derived from PBMCs, sampled at disease progression, from a patient treated with ibrutinib. The source of this sequence is a human donor with chronic lymphocytic leukemia.

The CDR3 spells CASSRTGRTGELFF. DNA of the CDR3: TGTGCCAGCAGCCGGACAGGGCGCACCGGGGAGCTGTTTTTT. This chain links TRBV7-9 with TRBJ2-2, with 8 bases lining up with TRBD1. CDR1 and CDR2 (germline): SEHNR, FQNEAQ (reference sequence). Germline trimming cut 5 bases from V and 4 bases from J; bases unmatched to any gene: 3. This CDR3 region has 14 residues.